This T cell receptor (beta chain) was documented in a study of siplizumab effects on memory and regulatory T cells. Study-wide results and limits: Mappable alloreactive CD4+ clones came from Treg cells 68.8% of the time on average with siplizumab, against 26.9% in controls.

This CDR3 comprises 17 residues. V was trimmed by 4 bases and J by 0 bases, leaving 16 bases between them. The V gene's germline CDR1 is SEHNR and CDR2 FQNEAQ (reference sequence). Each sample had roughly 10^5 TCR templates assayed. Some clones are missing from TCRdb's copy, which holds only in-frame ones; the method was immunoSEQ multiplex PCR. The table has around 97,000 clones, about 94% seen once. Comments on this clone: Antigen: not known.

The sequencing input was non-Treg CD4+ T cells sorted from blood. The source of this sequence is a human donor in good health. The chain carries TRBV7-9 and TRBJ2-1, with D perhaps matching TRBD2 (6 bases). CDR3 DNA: TGTGCCAGCAGCTCCCCGAATAGCGGAAGCTCCTACAATGAGCAGTTCTTC. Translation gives CASSSPNSGSSYNEQFF.